Below are 27 T cell receptor beta chains sequenced from a single sample in a study of PD-L1 blockade in urothelial cancer. Produced via immunoSEQ multiplex PCR; TCRdb's table is partial and in-frame only. The profile shows about 90,000 clones, approximately 87% of them singletons. This sample's time point: peripheral blood 6 weeks after treatment start. This material consisted of PBMCs, taken around atezolizumab (anti-PD-L1) treatment. Receptors originate from a man between 65 and 85 years old with urothelial cancer.

The rearrangement links TRBV7-2 to TRBJ1-1, with TRBD1 matching over 8 bases. V lost 4 bases, J lost 3 bases, and 19 bases stayed unmatched. The length of the CDR3 is 19 residues. From germline, CDR1 is SGHTA and CDR2 FQGNSA. The CDR3 is CASSSSSDRAFGVDTEAFF. The DNA of the CDR3 is TGTGCCAGCAGCTCCAGTTCGGACAGGGCTTTTGGAGTGGACACTGAAGCTTTCTTT.

V and J are TRBV27 and TRBJ1-1; D may be TRBD1 (5 bases). Trimming removed 4 bases from V and 4 bases from J, with 22 bases in between. Germline-derived CDR1 and CDR2 are MNHEY and SMNVEV (reference sequence). The CDR3 is 17 amino acids. CDR3 sequence (DNA): TGTGCCAGCAGTTACCCCACCGGGGGACCTCGGGGCACTGAAGCTTTCTTT. Its translation is CASSYPTGGPRGTEAFF.

CDR3 sequence reads: CASSFLDGTRSNEKLFF. DNA of the CDR3: TGTGCCAGCAGCTTTCTAGATGGGACAAGATCTAATGAAAAACTGTTTTTT. The rearrangement links TRBV5-6 to TRBJ1-4, with D possibly matching TRBD1 (6 bases). The CDR3 covers 17 residues. V lost 2 bases, J lost 3 bases, and 17 bases lay in between. Germline values: CDR1 SGHDT, CDR2 YYEEEE. Using reference TRBV5-6 and TRBJ1-4 for the parts outside the CDR3, the full variable domain is DAGVTQSPTHLIKTRGQQVTLRCSPKSGHDTVSWYQQALGQGPQFIFQYYEEEERQRGNFPDRFSGHQFPNYSSELNVNALLLGDSALYLCASSFLDGTRSNEKLFFGSGTQLSVL.

This clone showed up just once. The rearrangement links TRBV7-2 to TRBJ1-1, with 10 bases matching TRBD1. With V trimmed by 7 bases and J by 10 bases, 12 bases remained unmatched. Germline lookup yields CDR1 SGHTA and CDR2 FQGNSA. The CDR3 covers 14 residues. The CDR3 spells CASNEGTGEIGAFF. The CDR3 DNA is TGTGCCAGCAACGAGGGGACAGGGGAAATAGGAGCTTTCTTT.

The gene calls are TRBV5-6 and TRBJ1-2; the D is unclear. Germline lookup yields CDR1 SGHDT and CDR2 YYEEEE. CDR3 length equals 12 residues. V lost 0 bases, J lost 7 bases, and 7 bases lay in between. CDR3 nucleotide sequence: TGTGCCAGCAGCTTGGGGGGAGGTGGCTACACCTTC. This sequence encodes CASSLGGGGYTF.

This rearrangement joins TRBV7-9 to TRBJ2-2, with TRBD1 identical over 11 bases. This CDR3 is 15 amino acids long. CDR1 is SEHNR, CDR2 FQNEAQ, per germline (reference sequence). V lost 5 bases, J lost 4 bases, and 3 bases stayed unmatched. CDR3 amino acids: CASSPGTGGTGELFF. The CDR3 DNA follows: TGTGCCAGCAGCCCGGGGACAGGGGGCACCGGGGAGCTGTTTTTT. The full variable domain, rest sourced from reference TRBV7-9 and TRBJ2-2, is DTGVSQNPRHKITKRGQNVTFRCDPISEHNRLYWYRQTLGQGPEFLTYFQNEAQLEKSRLLSDRFSAERPKGSFSTLEIQRTEQGDSAMYLCASSPGTGGTGELFFGEGSRLTVL.

The chain recombines TRBV13 with TRBJ2-5; 10 bases map to TRBD1. With V trimmed by 5 bases and J by 4 bases, 10 bases remained unmatched. This CDR3 is 16 amino acids long. The germline V gene encodes CDR1 PRHDT and CDR2 FYEKMQ (reference sequence). The DNA of the CDR3 is TGTGCCAGCAGCGCCAACCGGGACAGGGGAGGAGAGACCCAGTACTTC. Its protein is CASSANRDRGGETQYF.

This sequence joins TRBV27 and TRBJ2-1; D perhaps matches TRBD1 (6 bases). The V end was cut by 0 bases, the J end by 5 bases, with 14 bases between. Germline CDR1 is MNHEY and CDR2 is SMNVEV (reference sequence). The CDR3 covers 16 residues. DNA of the CDR3: TGTGCCAGCAGTTTATCAGAGACCGGGGACAACAATGAGCAGTTCTTC. Translated: CASSLSETGDNNEQFF.

The genes are TRBV30 and TRBJ2-1; 14 nucleotides align to TRBD2. The CDR3 loop spans 13 amino acids. Germline V CDR1 and CDR2: GTSNPN, SVGIG (reference sequence). V lost 5 bases to trimming and J lost 11 bases; unmatched junction nucleotides: 5. The CDR3 loop reads CAWGLAGGVKQFF. Written as DNA, the CDR3 is TGTGCCTGGGGACTAGCGGGAGGAGTCAAGCAGTTCTTC.

The chain uses TRBV4-3 and TRBJ1-4; D ambiguous. Germline assignment: CDR1 LGHNA and CDR2 YSLEER. The CDR3 sequence is 17 residues long. V was cut by 0 bases and J by 0 bases, with 11 bases left in between. The CDR3 DNA follows: TGCGCCAGCAGCCAAGATGGCACAGCCGCAACTAATGAAAAACTGTTTTTT. Translated: CASSQDGTAATNEKLFF.

The chain joins TRBV18 to TRBJ2-5, with D possibly matching TRBD2 (5 bases). The V gene's germline CDR1 is KGHSH and CDR2 LQKENI. V was pared by 6 bases and J by 5 bases, with 19 bases between. This CDR3 is built from 15 residues. The CDR3 DNA reads TGTGCCAGCTCCCCTTCCTACGGGCGAGGGGAGACCCAGTACTTC. Protein: CASSPSYGRGETQYF.

The chain is built from TRBV6-1 and TRBJ2-1, with D perhaps TRBD2 (6 bases). CDR1 is MNHNS and CDR2 is SASEGT in the germline V gene. Trimming pared 4 bases from V and 4 bases from J, leaving 8 bases between. The CDR3 loop spans 13 amino acids. CDR3 DNA sequence: TGTGCCAGCAGTGGCGGGGTTTACAATGAGCAGTTCTTC. Its protein product is CASSGGVYNEQFF.

The chain carries TRBV2 and TRBJ2-7; 8 bases are a match to TRBD2. Germline V gives CDR1 SNHLY, CDR2 FYNNEI. The CDR3 totals 15 residues. V shed 1 base and J 1 base; nucleotides not matched to a gene: 3. CDR3 sequence reads: CASSEGGGPSYEQYF. Written as DNA, the CDR3 is TGTGCCAGCAGTGAAGGCGGGGGGCCATCCTACGAGCAGTACTTC.

This chain joins TRBV7-8 and TRBJ2-3; 7 nucleotides align to TRBD2. Germline CDR1 reads SGHVS; CDR2 reads FQNEAQ. This CDR3 is built from 17 residues. With 2 bases clipped from V and 1 base from J, the junction kept 9 bases outside the gene matches. CDR3 protein: CASSLLGGRGGTDTQYF. The CDR3 coding sequence is TGTGCCAGCAGCTTACTGGGGGGACGGGGGGGCACAGATACGCAGTATTTT.

The chain has TRBV30 and TRBJ2-2, with D perhaps TRBD2 (5 bases). From germline, CDR1 is GTSNPN and CDR2 SVGIG (reference sequence). V gave up 7 bases and J gave up 5 bases, with 11 bases separating them. CDR3 length equals 12 residues. CDR3 nucleotides: TGTGCCTTTCGAGGGCGGACCGGGGAGCTGTTTTTT. Amino acids: CAFRGRTGELFF.

This clone was picked up a small number of times. This chain links TRBV6-1 with TRBJ1-2, with 7 bases identical to TRBD1. The CDR3 length is 13 residues. CDR1 and CDR2 from the germline V gene are MNHNS and SASEGT. The V and J ends lost 6 bases and 2 bases, in that order; junction bases with no gene match: 3. The CDR3 DNA reads as TGTGCCAGCAGGCTACAGGGGAACTATGGCTACACCTTC. It specifies CASRLQGNYGYTF.

This chain joins TRBV5-4 and TRBJ2-1; 9 bases align to TRBD1. Per the germline V gene, CDR1 is SGHNT and CDR2 is YYREEE (reference sequence). The CDR3 is made up of 14 amino acids. V was pared by 4 bases and J by 7 bases, with 6 bases of the junction left unmatched. The CDR3 DNA is TGTGCCAGCAGCACCGGGACAGGGCGAAATGAGCAGTTCTTC. Its protein is CASSTGTGRNEQFF.

The DNA for the CDR3 is TGTGCCAGCAGTTCCGACAGGTGGGAGACCCAGTACTTC. Translated, it gives CASSSDRWETQYF. This chain links TRBV2 with TRBJ2-5; a possible D gene is TRBD1 (6 bases). Looked up from germline, CDR1 is SNHLY and CDR2 is FYNNEI. The CDR3 length is 13 residues. The V end was cut by 5 bases, the J end by 5 bases, with 12 bases between.

This clone has more than one count but fewer than ten. The chain recombines TRBV7-6 with TRBJ2-1; tentative D call: TRBD2 (6 bases). The CDR3 spans 17 residues. Trimming took 6 bases from V and 2 from J, leaving 20 bases between them. From germline, CDR1 is SGHVS and CDR2 FNYEAQ. The CDR3 region has the DNA TGTGCCAGCAGTAAAAATATCCGGGACTCAGCCTACAATGAGCAGTTCTTC. It is translated as CASSKNIRDSAYNEQFF.

This clone came up a few times. The gene calls are TRBV19 and TRBJ1-6, with no clear D. Germline CDR1 and CDR2: LNHDA and SQIVND (reference sequence). The CDR3 has 13 residues. V was cut by 5 bases and J by 8 bases, with 10 bases left in between. CDR3 nucleotides: TGTGCCAGTAGTCCCCCCGGGGATTCACCCCTCCACTTT. Amino acid sequence: CASSPPGDSPLHF.

The rearrangement uses TRBV15 and TRBJ1-2; D gene unclear. Trimming removed 0 bases from V and 2 bases from J, with 10 bases in between. CDR3 length: 15 residues. CDR1 is LNHNV and CDR2 is YYDKDF in the germline V gene (reference sequence). As DNA, the CDR3 is TGTGCCACCAGCAGAGATCGGGCGGGGAACTATGGCTACACCTTC. It codes for CATSRDRAGNYGYTF.

This clone showed up just a few times. The chain couples TRBV5-1 to TRBJ2-1, with 9 nucleotides matching TRBD1. In germline, CDR1 is SGHRS, CDR2 YFSETQ. With 0 bases clipped from V and 7 bases from J, the junction kept 8 bases outside the gene matches. CDR3 length: 16 residues. The DNA for the CDR3 is TGCGCCAGCAGCTTGGGGACAGGGGCGCAAGATAATGAGCAGTTCTTC. Amino acids: CASSLGTGAQDNEQFF. The full variable domain, completed using reference TRBV5-1 and TRBJ2-1, is KAGVTQTPRYLIKTRGQQVTLSCSPISGHRSVSWYQQTPGQGLQFLFEYFSETQRNKGNFPGRFSGRQFSNSRSEMNVSTLELGDSALYLCASSLGTGAQDNEQFFGPGTRLTVL.

This chain joins TRBV19 and TRBJ2-5; TRBD1 matches 7 bases. The CDR3 length is 14 residues. J lost 5 bases, V lost 4 bases, and 7 bases had no gene match. Germline V CDR1 and CDR2: LNHDA, SQIVND (reference sequence). CDR3: CASSTSRGRETQYF. The CDR3 nucleotides are TGTGCCAGTAGTACCTCAAGGGGGCGGGAGACCCAGTACTTC.

This clone came up a few times. J is TRBJ1-2 and V is TRBV15; D uncertain. The CDR3 runs 16 residues. Germline CDR1 and CDR2: LNHNV and YYDKDF (reference sequence). V gave up 2 bases and J gave up 0 bases, with 13 bases separating them. The CDR3 is CATSRPMGDTNYGYTF. CDR3 sequence (DNA): TGTGCCACCAGCAGACCTATGGGTGACACTAACTATGGCTACACCTTC.

The chain combines TRBV27 with TRBJ1-6, with D perhaps matching TRBD1 (5 bases). This CDR3 comprises 15 residues. CDR1 and CDR2 (germline): MNHEY, SMNVEV (reference sequence). V was clipped by 6 bases and J by 8 bases, with 17 bases between them. CDR3 coding DNA: TGTGCCAGCAGCCCGGGGGGGGTGGTGCATTCACCCCTCCACTTT. Amino acid sequence: CASSPGGVVHSPLHF.

This clone appeared a single time. V is TRBV14 and J is TRBJ1-6, with 8 bases lining up with TRBD1. V shed 1 base, J shed 8 bases, and the junction held 4 bases outside the gene matches. This CDR3 contains 15 residues. The germline CDR1 and CDR2 sequences are SGHDN and FVKESK. CDR3 region: CASSQGQGRDSPLHF. The CDR3 nucleotides are TGTGCCAGCAGCCAAGGACAGGGGAGGGATTCACCCCTCCACTTT. Using reference TRBV14 and TRBJ1-6 for the parts outside the CDR3, the full variable domain is EAGVTQFPSHSVIEKGQTVTLRCDPISGHDNLYWYRRVMGKEIKFLLHFVKESKQDESGMPNNRFLAERTGGTYSTLKVQPAELEDSGVYFCASSQGQGRDSPLHFGNGTRLTVT.

This chain joins TRBV7-2 and TRBJ1-2, with 8 bases lining up with TRBD1. The trim removed 8 bases at V and 4 bases at J, leaving 6 bases unmatched. CDR3 length: 13 residues. Per germline, CDR1 SGHTA and CDR2 FQGNSA. The CDR3 reads CASSPGGVYGYTF. For the CDR3, the DNA is TGTGCCAGCTCCCCAGGGGGCGTCTATGGCTACACCTTC.